This T cell receptor beta chain stems from a study of STAT5B mutations in CD4+ large granular lymphocyte leukemia. Study-wide findings and caveats: Compared with healthy controls (2/35), patient top clones favored TRBV06 (8/27). CD4-sorted patient repertoires seemed more clonal than healthy CD4+ repertoires.

Sequencing used immunoSEQ multiplex PCR; TCRdb keeps in-frame clones, though not all of them. Of tens of thousands of clones in the sample, more than 70% were seen once. Notes on this clone: Its target is not known.

The CDR3 covers 16 residues. The V gene's germline CDR1 is SGHRS and CDR2 YFSETQ. Between the trimmed V and J ends, which lost 5 bases and 0 bases, there was a span of 14 bases. V is TRBV5-1 and J is TRBJ2-2; D unresolved. The sample consisted of CD4+ T cells from blood buffy coats. This receptor was identified in a human donor in good health. The CDR3 sequence: CASRPDGQANTGELFF. In nucleotides, the CDR3 is TGCGCCAGCAGGCCTGACGGGCAGGCGAACACCGGGGAGCTGTTTTTT.